This T cell receptor (beta chain) was recorded in a study of T cell repertoires in cytomegalovirus infection. Study-wide context: Indicated by public TCR beta signatures were CMV infection and matching HLA type.

The CDR3 extends over 19 amino acids. After removal of 0 bases from V and 8 bases from J, the junction contained 14 bases not matched to a gene. From germline, CDR1 is DFQATT and CDR2 SNEGSKA (reference sequence). TCRdb redid the calling of the reads with MiXCR, one entry per CDR3 protein. The profile covers around 750,000 distinct CDR3 sequences, with 32% appearing a single time and 9.5% to 15% taken by the ten largest. Of note for this clonotype: Its antigen is still unknown.

The specimen comprised cultured CD8+ T cells from PBMCs, sampled from culture after CMV antigen stimulation. The rearrangement uses TRBV20-1 and TRBJ2-1; TRBD2 matches at 15 bases. The receptor was derived from a human donor in good health (CMV status not recorded). Some clones in this sample may be carry-over from other donors' samples. As DNA, the CDR3 is TGCAGTGCTAGAGATCCCTTCTGGACTAGCGGGGGGGCCCTCGATGAGCAGTTCTTC. This translates into CSARDPFWTSGGALDEQFF.